These T cell receptor beta chains were read from a single sample in a study of blood T cell repertoires in COVID-19. Measured with immunoSEQ multiplex PCR; TCRdb has only the in-frame clones, and not every one. The table records under 150,000 clones, approximately 80% of them present only once. Sequences were obtained from peripheral blood. The receptors originated from a human donor in a cohort sampled during active COVID-19. Both conserved end residues are part of each CDR3. The D gene is left open where the match is weak. Rows may omit the clone size; those that give it use once, few, many or a size class.

>16|TRBV6-2/TRBV6-3|TRBD2|-|TRBJ2-6
CASSDPGRAGANVLTF
TGTGCCAGCAGTGACCCCGGGAGGGCTGGGGCCAACGTCCTGACTTTC
>13|TRBV19|TRBD1|medium-sized|TRBJ1-1
CASRRTGDTEAFF
TGTGCCAGTAGGAGGACAGGGGACACTGAAGCTTTCTTT
>18|TRBV2|TRBD2|-|TRBJ2-4
CASSKTSGRSLAKNIQYF
TGTGCCAGCAGTAAAACTAGCGGGAGGTCCCTAGCCAAAAACATTCAGTACTTC
>16|TRBV6-2/TRBV6-3|TRBD1|-|TRBJ2-7
CASSTTGTGVGYEQYF
TGTGCCAGCAGTACCACTGGGACAGGGGTCGGCTACGAGCAGTACTTC
>15|TRBV9|-|-|TRBJ2-2
CASSVRHQNTGELFF
TGTGCCAGCAGCGTTAGACACCAGAACACCGGGGAGCTGTTTTTT
>16|TRBV5-1|TRBD2|-|TRBJ2-1
CASSQLLAGSYNEQFF
TGCGCCAGCAGCCAACTACTAGCGGGGAGCTACAATGAGCAGTTCTTC
>15|TRBV5-4|-|-|TRBJ2-7
CASSPTGSYSYEQYF
TGTGCCAGCAGCCCAACCGGGTCCTACTCCTACGAGCAGTACTTC
>13|TRBV28|TRBD2|once|TRBJ2-7
CASSFSGSHEQYF
TGTGCCAGCAGCTTTAGCGGGAGTCACGAGCAGTACTTC
>12|TRBV27|TRBD1|-|TRBJ1-1
CASSRDRGEAFF
TGTGCCAGCAGTAGGGACAGGGGTGAAGCTTTCTTT
>17|TRBV30|TRBD1|few|TRBJ2-3
CAWSSSGTGSFTDTQYF
TGTGCCTGGAGTTCCTCCGGGACAGGGAGTTTCACAGATACGCAGTATTTT
>14|TRBV6-5|-|-|TRBJ1-2
CASSYSIGERGYTF
TGTGCCAGCAGTTACTCGATTGGAGAGCGAGGCTACACCTTC
>13|TRBV27|-|-|TRBJ2-7
CASSLLNLDSLVF
TGTGCCAGCAGTTTATTGAACCTGGACAGCCTGGTATTC
>14|TRBV5-4|-|few|TRBJ1-3
CASSLGGTGNTIYF
TGTGCCAGCAGCTTGGGGGGCACTGGAAACACCATATATTTT
>15|TRBV18|TRBD1|-|TRBJ1-2
CASSPDRGQFYGYTF
TGTGCCAGCTCACCAGACAGGGGGCAGTTCTACGGCTACACCTTC
>15|TRBV18|TRBD2|-|TRBJ2-1
CASSLGLGDHNEQFF
TGTGCCAGCTCACTGGGACTAGGGGATCACAATGAGCAGTTCTTC
>14|TRBV2|TRBD1|-|TRBJ1-2
CASSEGDSLNGYTF
TGTGCCAGCAGTGAAGGGGACAGTCTTAATGGCTACACCTTC
>12|TRBV7-8|-|-|TRBJ2-7
CASSSTVYEQYF
TGTGCCAGCAGCTCGACAGTCTACGAGCAGTACTTC
>14|TRBV7-2|-|-|TRBJ2-7
CASSPSALAVEQYF
TGTGCCAGCAGCCCTAGTGCACTAGCCGTCGAGCAGTACTTC
>15|TRBV6-5|TRBD2|-|TRBJ2-1
CASSFSGLAGGEQFF
TGTGCCAGCAGTTTCTCGGGACTAGCGGGAGGTGAGCAGTTCTTC
>17|TRBV7-3|-|-|TRBJ2-1
CASSLFPAGPLANEQFF
TGTGCCAGCAGCTTGTTTCCGGCGGGCCCCCTTGCCAATGAGCAGTTCTTC
>12|TRBV7-9|-|-|TRBJ1-2
CASSLGEGGYTF
TGTGCCAGCAGCTTAGGAGAGGGTGGCTACACCTTC
>15|TRBV7-9|TRBD1|few|TRBJ2-7
CASSLAAGQGYEQYF
TGTGCCAGCAGCTTAGCAGCAGGACAGGGCTACGAGCAGTACTTC
>17|TRBV18|-|-|TRBJ2-2
CASSASSRASNTGELFF
TGTGCCAGCTCAGCATCTAGTCGCGCCTCGAACACCGGGGAGCTGTTTTTT
>15|TRBV5-8|TRBD1|few|TRBJ1-2
CASSFRDRGTDGYTF
TGTGCCAGCAGCTTTCGGGACAGGGGTACTGATGGCTACACCTTC
>13|TRBV6-4|TRBD1|-|TRBJ2-3
CASSLTGADTQYF
TGTGCCAGCAGCCTGACAGGGGCGGATACGCAGTATTTT
>13|TRBV24-1|TRBD1|once|TRBJ1-4
CATQRGPNEKLFF
TGTGCCACCCAGAGGGGGCCTAATGAAAAACTGTTTTTT
>13|TRBV5-5|TRBD1|-|TRBJ1-2
CASSFTGGNGYTF
TGTGCCAGCAGCTTTACAGGGGGTAATGGCTACACCTTC
>16|TRBV3-1/TRBV3-2|TRBD2|few|TRBJ2-5
CASSLPGTSGGETQYF
TGTGCCAGCAGCCTACCCGGGACTAGCGGGGGAGAGACCCAGTACTTC